A selection of T cell receptor beta chains follows, all from one sample in a study of T cell repertoires in aging, cancer and after chemotherapy. MiXCR, run by TCRdb on the multiplex PCR reads, gives a single entry per CDR3 protein. Of around 20,000 distinct CDR3 sequences listed, roughly 37% are singletons. Sample: blood. The origin of the receptors is a human donor with a solid tumor. CDR3s include the opening cysteine and the closing phenylalanine or tryptophan. D genes are given only for firm matches. Not every row has a clone size; where given, it reads once, few, many or a size class.

TRBV19	NA	NA	TRBJ2-7	CASSKGQTYEQYF	TGTGCCAGTAGTAAAGGACAGACCTACGAGCAGTACTTC
TRBV5-6	NA	few	TRBJ1-2	CASSLFSPGARGYTF	TGTGCCAGCAGCTTGTTTTCCCCCGGGGCTCGTGGCTACACCTTC
TRBV5-5	NA	NA	TRBJ1-1	CASSFTNTEAFF	TGTGCCAGCAGCTTTACGAACACTGAAGCTTTCTTT
TRBV6-4	NA	few	TRBJ2-2	CASSDGTNTGELFF	TGTGCCAGCAGTGACGGGACTAACACCGGGGAGCTGTTTTTT
TRBV6-6	NA	NA	TRBJ2-7	CASKGGTYPQPTSGQYF	TGTGCCAGCAAGGGGGGGACGTATCCTCAACCGACCAGTGGGCAGTACTTC
TRBV30	TRBD1	few	TRBJ1-1	CAYNAGGDDTEAFF	TGTGCCTACAACGCAGGGGGCGATGACACTGAAGCTTTCTTT
TRBV6-6	TRBD1	NA	TRBJ1-2	CASSYSTGHYYGYTF	TGTGCCAGCAGTTACTCGACAGGGCATTACTATGGCTACACCTTC
TRBV6-2/TRBV6-3	NA	once	TRBJ1-1	CASDQGYRVSEAFF	TGTGCCAGCGACCAGGGGTACAGGGTATCGGAAGCTTTCTTT
TRBV5-4	TRBD1	NA	TRBJ1-2	CASRQDRPANYGYTF	TGTGCCAGCAGACAGGACAGGCCAGCTAACTATGGCTACACCTTC
TRBV13	TRBD1	NA	TRBJ2-6	CASSPAGTGGPGANVLTF	TGTGCCAGCAGCCCCGCCGGGACAGGGGGCCCTGGGGCCAACGTCCTGACTTTC
TRBV11-2	NA	NA	TRBJ1-3	CASSLRQVEGNTIYF	TGTGCCAGCAGCTTACGGCAGGTAGAAGGAAACACCATATATTTT
TRBV7-9	NA	NA	TRBJ1-4	CASSFSGTNEKLFF	TGTGCCAGCAGCTTTTCCGGGACTAATGAAAAACTGTTTTTT
TRBV6-5	TRBD1	NA	TRBJ2-7	CASSYGTGTSYEQYF	TGTGCCAGCAGTTACGGGACAGGGACTTCCTACGAGCAGTACTTC
TRBV4-2	NA	NA	TRBJ2-5	CASSQRDPAETQYF	TGTGCCAGCAGCCAGAGGGACCCCGCGGAGACCCAGTACTTC
TRBV19	NA	medium-sized	TRBJ2-2	CASSVVVSGELFF	TGTGCCAGTAGTGTCGTTGTCTCCGGGGAGCTGTTTTTT
TRBV15	NA	NA	TRBJ1-4	CATSRGGFGEKLFF	TGTGCCACCAGCAGAGGGGGGTTCGGTGAAAAACTGTTTTTT
TRBV5-4	TRBD2	few	TRBJ2-1	CASRRLAGEKYNEQFF	TGTGCCAGCAGGCGGCTAGCGGGAGAGAAATACAATGAGCAGTTCTTC
TRBV27	NA	NA	TRBJ1-1	CASSPIGGGTEAFF	TGTGCCAGCAGTCCGATTGGGGGCGGCACTGAAGCTTTCTTT
TRBV13	NA	few	TRBJ2-2	CASSLPPGPLLSGELFF	TGTGCCAGCAGCTTACCCCCGGGACCTCTGCTTAGCGGGGAGCTGTTTTTT
TRBV29-1	NA	NA	TRBJ1-4	CSVSKGSNEKLFF	TGCAGCGTTTCTAAGGGGAGTAATGAAAAACTGTTTTTT
TRBV6-5	TRBD1	NA	TRBJ2-3	CASRYSDRGTDTQYF	TGTGCCAGCAGATACTCGGACAGGGGAACAGATACGCAGTATTTT
TRBV13	TRBD1	NA	TRBJ2-7	CASSPFWTGSGKQYF	TGTGCCAGCAGCCCTTTTTGGACAGGGTCGGGAAAGCAGTACTTC
TRBV18	NA	NA	TRBJ1-1	CASSPRGALGNTEAFF	TGTGCCAGCTCACCACGCGGTGCCCTGGGGAACACTGAAGCTTTCTTT
TRBV18	TRBD1	NA	TRBJ1-5	CASSPQPGTGASNQPQHF	TGTGCCAGCTCACCCCAACCCGGGACAGGGGCGAGTAATCAGCCCCAGCATTTT